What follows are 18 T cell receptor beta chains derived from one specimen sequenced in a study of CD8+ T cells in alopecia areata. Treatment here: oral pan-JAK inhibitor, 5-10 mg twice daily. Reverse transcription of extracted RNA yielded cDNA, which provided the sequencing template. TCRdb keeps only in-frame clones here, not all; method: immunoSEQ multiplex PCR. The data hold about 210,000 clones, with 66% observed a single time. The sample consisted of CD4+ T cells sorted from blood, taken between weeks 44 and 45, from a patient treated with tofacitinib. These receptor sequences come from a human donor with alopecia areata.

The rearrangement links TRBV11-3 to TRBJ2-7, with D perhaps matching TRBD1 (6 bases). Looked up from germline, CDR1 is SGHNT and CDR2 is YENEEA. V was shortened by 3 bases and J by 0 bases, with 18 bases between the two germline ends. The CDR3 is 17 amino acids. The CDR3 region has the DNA TGTGCCAGCAGCTTGGATACCGGGACAAGGAGCTCCTACGAGCAGTACTTC. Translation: CASSLDTGTRSSYEQYF.

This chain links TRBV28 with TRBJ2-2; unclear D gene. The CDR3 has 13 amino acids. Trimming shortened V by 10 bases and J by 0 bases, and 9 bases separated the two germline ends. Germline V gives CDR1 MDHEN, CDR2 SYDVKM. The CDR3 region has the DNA TGTGCCATAAGACGGACGAACACCGGGGAGCTGTTTTTT. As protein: CAIRRTNTGELFF.

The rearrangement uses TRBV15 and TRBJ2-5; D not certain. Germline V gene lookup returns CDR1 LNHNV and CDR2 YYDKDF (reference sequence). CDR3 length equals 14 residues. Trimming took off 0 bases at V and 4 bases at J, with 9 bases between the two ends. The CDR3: CATSRDRLSETQYF. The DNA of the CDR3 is TGTGCCACCAGCAGAGATCGATTGTCAGAGACCCAGTACTTC.

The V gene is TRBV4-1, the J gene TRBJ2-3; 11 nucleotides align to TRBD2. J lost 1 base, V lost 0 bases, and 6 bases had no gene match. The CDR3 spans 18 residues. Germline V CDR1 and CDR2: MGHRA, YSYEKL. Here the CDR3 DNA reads TGCGCCAGCAGCCAAGATAGCGGGGGGGCCCCCGGCACAGATACGCAGTATTTT. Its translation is CASSQDSGGAPGTDTQYF.

This CDR3 reads CASSIDRETQYF. The CDR3 DNA reads TGTGCCAGTAGTATAGATCGGGAGACCCAGTACTTC. The chain couples TRBV19 to TRBJ2-5; D gene unclear. CDR1 and CDR2 from the germline V gene are LNHDA and SQIVND (reference sequence). V lost 0 bases, J lost 5 bases, and 4 bases lay in between. The CDR3 consists of 12 residues.

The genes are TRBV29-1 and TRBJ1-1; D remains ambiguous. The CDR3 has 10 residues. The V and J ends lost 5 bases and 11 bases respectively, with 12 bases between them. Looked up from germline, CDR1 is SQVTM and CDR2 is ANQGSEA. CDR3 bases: TGCAGCGTTTATGGTCCCGAGGCTTTCTTT. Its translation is CSVYGPEAFF. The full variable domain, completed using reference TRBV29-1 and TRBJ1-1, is SAVISQKPSRDICQRGTSLTIQCQVDSQVTMMFWYRQQPGQSLTLIATANQGSEATYESGFVIDKFPISRPNLTFSTLTVSNMSPEDSSIYLCSVYGPEAFFGQGTRLTVV.

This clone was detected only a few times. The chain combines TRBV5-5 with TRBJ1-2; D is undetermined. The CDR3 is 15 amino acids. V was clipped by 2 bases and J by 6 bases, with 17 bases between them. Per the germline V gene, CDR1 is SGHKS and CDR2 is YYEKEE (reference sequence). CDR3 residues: CASSFGEATVNGYTF. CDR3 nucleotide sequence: TGTGCCAGCAGCTTCGGAGAGGCGACCGTCAATGGCTACACCTTC. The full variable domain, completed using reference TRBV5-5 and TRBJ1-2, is DAGVTQSPTHLIKTRGQQVTLRCSPISGHKSVSWYQQVLGQGPQFIFQYYEKEERGRGNFPDRFSARQFPNYSSELNVNALLLGDSALYLCASSFGEATVNGYTFGSGTRLTVV.

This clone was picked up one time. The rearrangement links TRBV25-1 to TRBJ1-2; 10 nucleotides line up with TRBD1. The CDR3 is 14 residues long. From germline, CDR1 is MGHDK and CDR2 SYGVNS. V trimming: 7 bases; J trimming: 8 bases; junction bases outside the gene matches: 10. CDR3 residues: CASKGQGQSGGYTF. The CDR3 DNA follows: TGTGCCAGCAAGGGACAGGGGCAATCTGGGGGCTACACCTTC.

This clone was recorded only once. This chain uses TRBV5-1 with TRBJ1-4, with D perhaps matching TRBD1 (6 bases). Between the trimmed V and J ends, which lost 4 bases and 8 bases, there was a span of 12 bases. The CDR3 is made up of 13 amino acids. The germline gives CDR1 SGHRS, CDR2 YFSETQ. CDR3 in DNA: TGCGCCAGCAGCCCAACAGGGTGGGAAAAACTGTTTTTT. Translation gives CASSPTGWEKLFF.

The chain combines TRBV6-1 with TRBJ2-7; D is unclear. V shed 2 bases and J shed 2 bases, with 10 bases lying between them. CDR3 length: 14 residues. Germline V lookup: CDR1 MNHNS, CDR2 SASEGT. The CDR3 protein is CASSESTATYEQYF. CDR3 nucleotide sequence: TGTGCCAGCAGTGAAAGCACAGCCACCTACGAGCAGTACTTC.

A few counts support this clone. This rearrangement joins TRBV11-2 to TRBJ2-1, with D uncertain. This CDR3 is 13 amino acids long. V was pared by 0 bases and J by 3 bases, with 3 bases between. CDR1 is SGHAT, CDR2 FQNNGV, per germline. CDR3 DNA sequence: TGTGCCAGCAGCTTAGAAAACTACAATGAGCAGTTCTTC. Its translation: CASSLENYNEQFF.

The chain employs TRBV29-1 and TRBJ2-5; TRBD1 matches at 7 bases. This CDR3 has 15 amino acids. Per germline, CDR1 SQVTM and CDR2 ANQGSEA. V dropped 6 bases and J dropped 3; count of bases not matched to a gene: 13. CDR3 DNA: TGCAGCGTCACCGTTCCCCCGGGACAGAAAGAGACCCAGTACTTC. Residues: CSVTVPPGQKETQYF.

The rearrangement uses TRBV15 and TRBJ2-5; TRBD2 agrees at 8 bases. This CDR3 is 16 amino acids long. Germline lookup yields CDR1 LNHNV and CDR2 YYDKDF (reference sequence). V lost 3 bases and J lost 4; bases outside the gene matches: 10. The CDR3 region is CATSRQEKRGLETQYF. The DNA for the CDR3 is TGTGCCACCAGCAGGCAAGAGAAGCGGGGGTTAGAGACCCAGTACTTC. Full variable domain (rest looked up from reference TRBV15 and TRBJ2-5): DAMVIQNPRYQVTQFGKPVTLSCSQTLNHNVMYWYQQKSSQAPKLLFHYYDKDFNNEADTPDNFQSRRPNTSFCFLDIRSPGLGDTAMYLCATSRQEKRGLETQYFGPGTRLLVL.

The CDR3 DNA reads as TGCGCCAGCAGCTCCGGGACAGGGACTTCCTACGAGCAGTACTTC. As protein: CASSSGTGTSYEQYF. The rearrangement links TRBV5-1 to TRBJ2-7; 9 bases fit TRBD1. The CDR3 has 15 amino acids. The germline gives CDR1 SGHRS, CDR2 YFSETQ. J lost 1 base, V lost 3 bases, and 5 bases had no gene match.

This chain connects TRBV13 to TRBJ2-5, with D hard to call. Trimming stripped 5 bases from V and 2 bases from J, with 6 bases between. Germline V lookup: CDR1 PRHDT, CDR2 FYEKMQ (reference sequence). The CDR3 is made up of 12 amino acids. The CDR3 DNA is TGTGCCAGCAGCCGCATACAAGAGACCCAGTACTTC. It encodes CASSRIQETQYF.

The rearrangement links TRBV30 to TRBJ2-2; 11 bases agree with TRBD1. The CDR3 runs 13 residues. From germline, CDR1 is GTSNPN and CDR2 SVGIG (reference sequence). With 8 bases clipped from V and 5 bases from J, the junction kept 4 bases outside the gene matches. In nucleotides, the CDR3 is TGTGCCGAGGGACAGGGGGTTACCGGGGAGCTGTTTTTT. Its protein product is CAEGQGVTGELFF. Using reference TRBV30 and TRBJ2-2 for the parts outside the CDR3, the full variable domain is SQTIHQWPATLVQPVGSPLSLECTVEGTSNPNLYWYRQAAGRGLQLLFYSVGIGQISSEVPQNLSASRPQDRQFILSSKKLLLSDSGFYLCAEGQGVTGELFFGEGSRLTVL.

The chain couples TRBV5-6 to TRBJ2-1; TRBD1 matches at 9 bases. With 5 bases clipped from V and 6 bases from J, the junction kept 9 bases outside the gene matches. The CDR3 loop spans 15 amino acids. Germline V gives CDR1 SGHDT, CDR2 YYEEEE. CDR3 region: CASSSLGTGSNEQFF. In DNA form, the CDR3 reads TGTGCCAGCAGTTCTCTCGGGACAGGGAGCAATGAGCAGTTCTTC. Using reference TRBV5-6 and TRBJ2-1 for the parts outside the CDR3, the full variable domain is DAGVTQSPTHLIKTRGQQVTLRCSPKSGHDTVSWYQQALGQGPQFIFQYYEEEERQRGNFPDRFSGHQFPNYSSELNVNALLLGDSALYLCASSSLGTGSNEQFFGPGTRLTVL.

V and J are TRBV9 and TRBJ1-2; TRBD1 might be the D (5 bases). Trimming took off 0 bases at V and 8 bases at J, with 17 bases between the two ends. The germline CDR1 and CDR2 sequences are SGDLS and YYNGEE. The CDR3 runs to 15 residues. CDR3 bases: TGTGCCAGCAGCGTAGTTATTGGGGACGCGCGGGGCTACACCTTC. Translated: CASSVVIGDARGYTF.